The TCR beta chain described here comes from a study of blood T cell repertoires in COVID-19 (TCRdb year 2020). Turning to the overall study: Samples from collaborators originated in the United States, Italy and Spain and spanned both the acute and convalescent phases of COVID-19. The dataset comprised deeply sampled blood TCRbeta repertoires from subjects exposed to, actively infected with, or recovered from COVID-19. Samples came from the ongoing ImmuneRACE study (first 160 participants) plus 1,254 subjects from 6 global collaborators. Where available, HLA class I and class II types were obtained from metadata supplied by the sample provider rather than from assay-based typing. The sample metadata nearly always contained a de-identified subject ID, COVID-19 status, age in years and sex. The prospective study material was composed of cDNA or gDNA derived from T cells, B-cell-depleted T cells, or PBMCs. The repertoires were released in a freely available public database meant as a resource for research on the immune response to SARS-CoV-2.

After removal of 4 bases from V and 0 bases from J, the junction retains 7 bases not matched to a gene. The CDR3 has 18 amino acids, counting the end cysteine and phenylalanine. Here the CDR3 DNA is all that survives: 54 bases in frame from base 1. Reading the germline V gene gives CDR1 MGHRA and CDR2 YSYEKL. General study outcomes and caveats: The quantity of clinical and demographic metadata differed by source and by participant and was supplied without curation.

The immunoSEQ Assay, a bias-controlled multiplex PCR, was used to amplify TCRbeta CDR3 regions from genomic DNA. Regarding the original processing steps: The number of nucleated cells in each sample was estimated from the amplification of reference gene primers within the assay. To quantify the absolute abundance of each unique TCRbeta CDR3 rearrangement, sequence reads were collapsed and filtered. Productive Simpson clonality was computed per sample as the square root of Simpson's diversity index over productive rearrangements. Entries here come from immuneACCESS through TCRdb and include only in-frame sequences with V and J called. Some clones fail to appear in such tables; in the studies checked, an unresolved V gene covers under half of the shortfall, and the cause of the remainder is unknown. That table gives V, J and clone size, and the DNA gave D and trimming. A total of 130,000 to 150,000 clones appear in this sample, roughly four fifths of them only once. Jointly, the top ten make up around 10% of the sample.

Enrolling through a virtual design, the prospective study's participants ranged in age from roughly 18 to 100 years and lived across roughly 24 United States geographic areas. In the prospective study, cohorts were assigned on the basis of participant-reported clinical history obtained from a screening survey and a study questionnaire. Recovered participants in ImmuneRACE Cohort 3 were defined by two consecutive negative NP/OP PCR tests, clearance by a healthcare professional, or resolution of symptoms. Each participant in the prospective study had whole blood, serum and a nasopharyngeal or oropharyngeal swab collected by mobile phlebotomists. Prospective study participants could optionally give additional blood draws and questionnaires over a roughly two-month period. Prospective study blood samples were shipped either frozen or at room temperature before DNA extraction. This clone was counted once. No antigen is known for it. Base qualities are not recorded, but no much larger clone differs from it by a single base.

The chain was built from TRBV4-1 and TRBJ2-6; 9 central nucleotides agree with TRBD1. The sequence was collected from a man between 45 and 60 years old who had recovered from COVID-19. The source material was PBMCs or T cells enriched from blood (not recorded which). The CDR3 has the sequence CASSPWDRDSSGANVLTF. The bases read TGCGCCAGCAGCCCCTGGGACAGGGACTCCTCTGGGGCCAACGTCCTGACTTTC.